This T cell receptor (beta chain) came from a study of blood T cell repertoires in COVID-19. Study context: Material from acute and convalescent COVID-19 was sourced from the United States, Italy and Spain.

In Cohort 3, a recovered donor had either two negative PCRs, clearance, or symptom resolution. How the authors handled the data: By means of reference gene primer amplification, nucleated cell counts were estimated. Libraries were prepared by immunoSEQ multiplex PCR; TCRdb keeps only in-frame clonotypes and omits some of them. From that table come the V and J calls and clone size; the DNA was used to work out D and trimming. This repertoire shows over 200,000 clones, roughly 88% found once; its top ten account for 1.9%. This CDR3 spans 14 amino acids. Germline CDR1 and CDR2: SGHVS and FNYEAQ. After removal of 5 bases from V and 2 bases from J, the junction contained 6 bases not matched to a gene.

The TCR comes from a woman aged 45-65 years who had recovered from COVID-19. Material for sequencing was PBMCs or T cells enriched from blood (not recorded which). The chain links TRBV7-6 to TRBJ2-7, with 7 bases fitting TRBD2. CDR3 in DNA: TGTGCCAGCAGCCCCACTAGCGTTCCCTACGAGCAGTACTTC. It yields the protein CASSPTSVPYEQYF.